The clone carrying this T cell receptor beta chain was seen a single time. Antigen unknown. Clones were sequenced by immunoSEQ multiplex PCR, and TCRdb holds only the in-frame ones, with some missing. Of over 100,000 clones detected, roughly four fifths appear once; the ten largest clones hold about 9.4%. The source of the sample is a study of T cell responses to AZD1222 COVID-19 vaccine. Study-level results: Among AZD1222 vaccinees, only 5 to 7 were seropositive at baseline. Across spike, vaccine-associated CD4 TCRs were found, dominant at 160-218 and 743-854. Elevations in Spike-specific TCR breadth and depth followed administration of two AZD1222 doses. Within unmutated variant regions lay the reported targets of nearly half of spike-specific TCRs.

The TCR comes from an adult in good health. Sample: peripheral blood, taken on day 0 of AZD1222 vaccination.

The CDR3 loop is CASSKEGSNYGYTF. CDR3 coding DNA: TGTGCCAGCAGCAAAGAAGGCAGTAACTATGGCTACACCTTC. This sequence joins TRBV21-1 and TRBJ1-2. TRBV21-1 is an annotated pseudogene. This CDR3 is built from 14 residues.